The 30 T cell receptor beta chains below come from one sample, sequenced in a study of cytotoxic CD8 clonotypes in ibrutinib-treated CLL. Data came from immunoSEQ multiplex PCR; TCRdb stores just in-frame clones and leaves some out. The sample comprises about 160,000 clones, 70% to 85% of which are singletons, and 3.5% to 5.5% rests with the top ten. The sample was PBMCs, taken after 24 months of ibrutinib treatment. These receptors were collected from a human donor with chronic lymphocytic leukemia.

This clone was counted a few times. The chain has TRBV6-6 and TRBJ1-5; no clear D gene. CDR3 length: 16 amino acids. V was shortened by 4 bases and J by 2 bases, with 15 bases between the two germline ends. CDR1 is MNHNY, CDR2 SVGAGI, per germline (reference sequence). CDR3 bases: TGTGCCAGCAGTTTGGTAGGGTATTATGGCAATCAGCCCCAGCATTTT. Translation gives CASSLVGYYGNQPQHF.

This clone was recorded only once. The chain uses TRBV7-9 and TRBJ1-2, with D unresolved. V lost 6 bases and J lost 7, with 18 bases in between. Germline CDR1 and CDR2: SEHNR and FQNEAQ (reference sequence). There are 14 residues in the CDR3. CDR3 amino acids: CASSLGWEGSGYTF. The CDR3 DNA reads as TGTGCCAGCAGTTTGGGTTGGGAAGGGTCTGGCTACACCTTC. Full variable domain (missing parts from reference TRBV7-9 and TRBJ1-2): DTGVSQNPRHKITKRGQNVTFRCDPISEHNRLYWYRQTLGQGPEFLTYFQNEAQLEKSRLLSDRFSAERPKGSFSTLEIQRTEQGDSAMYLCASSLGWEGSGYTFGSGTRLTVV.

J is TRBJ2-3 and V is TRBV25-1, with a weak D call TRBD2 (6 bases). CDR3 length: 14 amino acids. V lost 5 bases, J lost 1 base, and 10 bases lay in between. Per the germline V gene, CDR1 is MGHDK and CDR2 is SYGVNS. The CDR3 spells CASSRRGGTDTQYF. CDR3 coding DNA: TGTGCCAGCAGTCGGAGGGGTGGCACAGATACGCAGTATTTT. Together with reference TRBV25-1 and TRBJ2-3, the CDR3 gives the full variable domain: EADIYQTPRYLVIGTGKKITLECSQTMGHDKMYWYQQDPGMELHLIHYSYGVNSTEKGDLSSESTVSRIRTEHFPLTLESARPSHTSQYLCASSRRGGTDTQYFGPGTRLTVL.

V is TRBV7-3 and J is TRBJ1-1, with a possible D match to TRBD1 (5 bases). The CDR3 is 15 amino acids. Germline V gives CDR1 SGHTA, CDR2 FQGTGA. Trimming pared 1 base from V and 4 bases from J, leaving 13 bases between. The CDR3 DNA follows: TGTGCCAGCAGCTTAAGTTTGGGCAGGGCCACTGAAGCTTTCTTT. It translates to CASSLSLGRATEAFF.

The rearrangement uses TRBV7-2 and TRBJ1-4; D gene ambiguous. This CDR3 is built from 15 residues. Trimming took off 0 bases at V and 0 bases at J, with 5 bases between the two ends. Per germline, CDR1 SGHTA and CDR2 FQGNSA. The CDR3 region is CASSLAGATNEKLFF. The CDR3 nucleotides are TGTGCCAGCAGCTTAGCTGGGGCAACTAATGAAAAACTGTTTTTT.

V is TRBV7-8 and J is TRBJ2-5, with 10 bases that match TRBD2. The CDR3 runs to 14 residues. The V gene end was trimmed by 3 bases and the J gene end by 3 bases; junction bases not matched to a gene: 1. Germline loops: CDR1 SGHVS, CDR2 FQNEAQ. The DNA of the CDR3 is TGTGCCAGCAGCTTCACTAGCGGGGAAGAGACCCAGTACTTC. As protein: CASSFTSGEETQYF.

The chain couples TRBV30 to TRBJ2-5, with D tentatively TRBD1 or TRBD2 (6 bases each). Germline CDR1 and CDR2: GTSNPN and SVGIG (reference sequence). Between the trimmed V and J ends, which lost 5 bases and 4 bases, there was a span of 26 bases. The CDR3 is made up of 17 amino acids. The CDR3 sequence: CAWGDSFGRGFRETQYF. Written as DNA, the CDR3 is TGTGCCTGGGGGGACTCATTTGGCAGGGGTTTTCGAGAGACCCAGTACTTC.

The chain couples TRBV5-1 to TRBJ2-1; TRBD1 matches 7 bases. This CDR3 has 12 amino acids. V was clipped by 3 bases and J by 8 bases; unmatched bases: 2. Germline-derived CDR1 and CDR2 are SGHRS and YFSETQ. CDR3 in DNA: TGCGCCAGCAGCTATAGGGGGCATGAGCAGTTCTTC. It codes for CASSYRGHEQFF.

This rearrangement joins TRBV6-5 to TRBJ2-7, with 8 bases matching TRBD1. Germline-derived CDR1 and CDR2 are MNHEY and SVGAGI. Trimming took 7 bases from V and 2 from J; bases not matched to a gene: 4. The CDR3 contains 13 residues. CDR3: CASTGQGPYEQYF. The CDR3 DNA reads TGTGCCAGCACCGGACAGGGACCCTACGAGCAGTACTTC.

This clone was seen only once. The gene calls are TRBV19 and TRBJ1-5, with TRBD1 matching 7 bases. The germline gives CDR1 LNHDA, CDR2 SQIVND (reference sequence). J gave up 7 bases and V 4 bases, and 7 bases lay outside the gene matches. The CDR3 spans 14 residues. CDR3 sequence: CASSTNRGRQPQHF. CDR3 DNA sequence: TGTGCCAGTAGTACTAACAGGGGAAGGCAGCCCCAGCATTTT.

This chain uses TRBV18 with TRBJ1-1; maybe TRBD1 (5 bases). V gave up 3 bases and J gave up 3 bases, with 8 bases separating them. The CDR3 length is 13 residues. Germline CDR1 and CDR2: KGHSH and LQKENI. The CDR3 DNA follows: TGTGCCAGCTCACCCAGAGGGGACACTGAAGCTTTCTTT. It translates to CASSPRGDTEAFF.

The gene calls are TRBV4-1 and TRBJ2-1; D unresolved. With 1 base removed from V and 2 bases from J, the gap between germline ends came to 12 bases. The CDR3 length is 16 residues. From germline, CDR1 is MGHRA and CDR2 YSYEKL. The CDR3 nucleotides are TGCGCCAGCAGCCAAGCCCTCGGACCAACCTACAATGAGCAGTTCTTC. Translated, it gives CASSQALGPTYNEQFF.

The chain links TRBV7-9 to TRBJ1-2; a weak D match, TRBD1 (5 bases). The CDR3 runs 15 residues. Deletions cut 0 bases from V and 8 bases from J, with 16 bases between. Germline V gives CDR1 SEHNR, CDR2 FQNEAQ (reference sequence). The CDR3 DNA reads as TGTGCCAGCAGCTTAGCGGCCGAGGGGATGGGAGGCTACACCTTC. It encodes CASSLAAEGMGGYTF. Based on the CDR3 plus reference TRBV7-9 and TRBJ1-2, the full variable domain is DTGVSQNPRHKITKRGQNVTFRCDPISEHNRLYWYRQTLGQGPEFLTYFQNEAQLEKSRLLSDRFSAERPKGSFSTLEIQRTEQGDSAMYLCASSLAAEGMGGYTFGSGTRLTVV.

In its sample, this clone was seen once. The chain recombines TRBV28 with TRBJ1-4; no reliable D call. Germline loops: CDR1 MDHEN, CDR2 SYDVKM. There are 11 residues in the CDR3. With 7 bases removed from V and 8 bases from J, the gap between germline ends came to 8 bases. In DNA, the CDR3 is TGTGCCAGCAATATCGGGGAAAAACTGTTTTTT. This sequence encodes CASNIGEKLFF. The full variable domain, rest sourced from reference TRBV28 and TRBJ1-4, is DVKVTQSSRYLVKRTGEKVFLECVQDMDHENMFWYRQDPGLGLRLIYFSYDVKMKEKGDIPEGYSVSREKKERFSLILESASTNQTSMYLCASNIGEKLFFGSGTQLSVL.

This clone was seen only once. The chain combines TRBV6-6 with TRBJ1-1; unclear D gene. CDR1 MNHNY and CDR2 SVGAGI come from the germline V gene (reference sequence). The CDR3 extends over 12 amino acids. V lost 0 bases and J lost 7, with 6 bases in between. CDR3 in amino acids: CASSYSRGEAFF. As DNA, the CDR3 is TGTGCCAGCAGTTACTCACGGGGTGAAGCTTTCTTT.

This chain connects TRBV18 to TRBJ2-5; D gene uncertain. The germline V gene encodes CDR1 KGHSH and CDR2 LQKENI. The CDR3 has 14 amino acids. V lost 3 bases and J lost 2, with 10 bases in between. The CDR3 region has the DNA TGTGCCAGCTCACCCTTTGACAAACAAGAGACCCAGTACTTC. Residues: CASSPFDKQETQYF.

The chain links TRBV7-7 to TRBJ2-5; perhaps TRBD2 as D (6 bases). The CDR3 spans 14 residues. Germline loops: CDR1 SSHAT, CDR2 FNYEAQ (reference sequence). CDR3 in DNA: TGTGCTAGCGGAGCAGGGCCCTCCGGAGAGACCCAGTACTTC. Translating it yields CASGAGPSGETQYF.

V gene TRBV7-6 combines with J gene TRBJ2-5; possible D gene TRBD2, 5 bases. Trimming shortened V by 5 bases and J by 4 bases, and 20 bases separated the two germline ends. This CDR3 comprises 16 residues. The V gene's germline CDR1 is SGHVS and CDR2 FNYEAQ. Written as DNA, the CDR3 is TGTGCCAGCAGCCCTGAGGCGGGTACAGTATCAGAGACCCAGTACTTC. It specifies CASSPEAGTVSETQYF. Based on the CDR3 plus reference TRBV7-6 and TRBJ2-5, the full variable domain is GAGVSQSPRYKVTKRGQDVALRCDPISGHVSLYWYRQALGQGPEFLTYFNYEAQQDKSGLPNDRFSAERPEGSISTLTIQRTEQRDSAMYRCASSPEAGTVSETQYFGPGTRLLVL.

The chain is built from TRBV18 and TRBJ1-5; D uncertain. The CDR3 totals 13 residues. Between the trimmed V and J ends, which lost 5 bases and 5 bases, there was a span of 10 bases. In germline, CDR1 is KGHSH, CDR2 LQKENI. As DNA, the CDR3 is TGTGCCAGCTCAAGTGGGCCAGATCAGCCCCAGCATTTT. Translating it yields CASSSGPDQPQHF.

The chain uses TRBV19 and TRBJ2-2, with D perhaps matching TRBD1 (8 bases). The V gene's germline CDR1 is LNHDA and CDR2 SQIVND (reference sequence). The CDR3 extends over 16 amino acids. V was trimmed by 8 bases and J by 8 bases, leaving 24 bases between them. The CDR3 DNA sequence: TGTGCCAGTGCCAGACAGGGGACTACCTCGGGGGGGGAGCTGTTTTTT. It codes for CASARQGTTSGGELFF.

The chain has TRBV15 and TRBJ2-5; 8 positions match TRBD1. CDR3 length equals 14 residues. J gave up 5 bases and V 3 bases, and 5 bases lay outside the gene matches. Germline CDR1 and CDR2: LNHNV and YYDKDF (reference sequence). The CDR3 here is CATSRGTGGETQYF. The DNA for the CDR3 is TGTGCCACCAGCAGGGGGACAGGCGGGGAGACCCAGTACTTC.

This chain uses TRBV29-1 with TRBJ1-3; maybe TRBD1 (5 bases). The CDR3 has 14 residues. Germline values: CDR1 SQVTM, CDR2 ANQGSEA. Trimming left V 2 bases short and J 8 bases short, with 16 bases between. The DNA of the CDR3 is TGCAGCGTTGAACCCCAGGGTATCGGGGACACCATATATTTT. This encodes CSVEPQGIGDTIYF.

This chain uses TRBV5-1 with TRBJ2-1, with D unclear. This CDR3 has 13 amino acids. Trimming left V 2 bases short and J 4 bases short, with 7 bases between. Germline V CDR1 and CDR2: SGHRS, YFSETQ. CDR3 protein: CASSLSAYNEQFF. Written as DNA, the CDR3 is TGCGCCAGCAGCTTATCCGCGTACAATGAGCAGTTCTTC.

V usage is TRBV5-1 and J usage is TRBJ1-2, with D possibly matching TRBD1 (5 bases). The CDR3 is 14 residues long. Germline loops: CDR1 SGHRS, CDR2 YFSETQ. Trimming took 3 bases from V and 4 from J, leaving 13 bases between them. This chain's CDR3 is CASSSSTVAYGYTF. Written as DNA, the CDR3 is TGCGCCAGCAGCTCCTCGACAGTGGCCTATGGCTACACCTTC.

V and J are TRBV7-3 and TRBJ1-6, with D hard to call. The germline V gene has CDR1 SGHTA and CDR2 FQGTGA. There are 14 residues in the CDR3. V was shortened by 1 base and J by 6 bases, with 7 bases between the two germline ends. The CDR3, as DNA: TGTGCCAGCAGCTTAAGCGGGCGTAATTCACCCCTCCACTTT. This sequence encodes CASSLSGRNSPLHF.

The V gene is TRBV7-2, the J gene TRBJ2-1; D may match TRBD1 or TRBD2 (7 bases each). The length of the CDR3 is 17 residues. The ends were cut back, 5 bases at V and 4 bases at J, with 21 bases in the middle. CDR1 SGHTA and CDR2 FQGNSA come from the germline V gene. CDR3 residues: CASSPREGASGYNEQFF. The CDR3 nucleotides read TGTGCCAGCAGCCCTAGGGAGGGGGCTAGCGGTTACAATGAGCAGTTCTTC.

The V and J genes are TRBV29-1 and TRBJ2-1, with D tentatively TRBD1 or TRBD2 (5 bases each). The germline CDR1 and CDR2 sequences are SQVTM and ANQGSEA. This CDR3 has 11 amino acids. Deletions cut 8 bases from V and 9 bases from J, with 14 bases between. The CDR3, as DNA: TGCAGCTCGTTCGTTGGGGGTGAGCAGTTCTTC. Encoded protein: CSSFVGGEQFF.

This clone was observed a single time. This sequence joins TRBV10-2 and TRBJ2-3; 12 nucleotides match TRBD2. J lost 3 bases, V lost 3 bases, and 4 bases had no gene match. CDR3 size: 16 residues. Germline assignment: CDR1 WSHSY and CDR2 SAAADI. The CDR3: CASSDPSGGETDTQYF. The CDR3 DNA sequence: TGCGCCAGCAGTGACCCTAGCGGGGGGGAAACAGATACGCAGTATTTT.

V is TRBV19 and J is TRBJ2-5; 10 positions match TRBD1. From germline, CDR1 is LNHDA and CDR2 SQIVND (reference sequence). Trimming cost V 6 bases and J 2 bases; bases outside gene matches: 3. This CDR3 has 14 residues. The CDR3 sequence: CASSPGQGQETQYF. DNA for the CDR3: TGTGCCAGTAGCCCGGGACAGGGGCAAGAGACCCAGTACTTC.

This clone was seen a single time. V and J are TRBV19 and TRBJ1-1; D gene uncertain. This CDR3 is 13 amino acids long. V was trimmed by 11 bases and J by 2 bases, leaving 15 bases between them. CDR1 and CDR2 (germline): LNHDA, SQIVND (reference sequence). In DNA, the CDR3 is TGTGCCGTTGGAGTTGGATCTAACACTGAAGCTTTCTTT. Translated: CAVGVGSNTEAFF.